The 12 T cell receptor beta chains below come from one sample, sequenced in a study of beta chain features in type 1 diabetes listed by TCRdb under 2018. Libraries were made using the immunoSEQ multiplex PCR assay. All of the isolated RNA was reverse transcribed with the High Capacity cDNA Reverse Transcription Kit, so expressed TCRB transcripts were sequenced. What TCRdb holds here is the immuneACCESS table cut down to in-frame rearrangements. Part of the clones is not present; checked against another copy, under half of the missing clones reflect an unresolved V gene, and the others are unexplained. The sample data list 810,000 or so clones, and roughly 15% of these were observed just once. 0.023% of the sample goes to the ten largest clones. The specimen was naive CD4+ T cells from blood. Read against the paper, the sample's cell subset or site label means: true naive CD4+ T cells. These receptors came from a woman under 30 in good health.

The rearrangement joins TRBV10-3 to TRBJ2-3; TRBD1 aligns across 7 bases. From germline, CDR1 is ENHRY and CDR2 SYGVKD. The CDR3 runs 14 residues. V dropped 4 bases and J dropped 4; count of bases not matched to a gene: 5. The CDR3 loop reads CAISVRGSADTQYF. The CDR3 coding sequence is TGTGCCATCAGTGTCAGGGGGAGCGCAGATACGCAGTATTTT.

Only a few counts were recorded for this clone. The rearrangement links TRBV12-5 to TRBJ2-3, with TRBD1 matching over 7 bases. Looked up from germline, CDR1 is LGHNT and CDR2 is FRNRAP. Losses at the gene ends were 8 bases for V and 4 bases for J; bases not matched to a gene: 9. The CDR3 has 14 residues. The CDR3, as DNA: TGTGCTAGTTCCCGGGACAGCATATCAGATACGCAGTATTTT. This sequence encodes CASSRDSISDTQYF.

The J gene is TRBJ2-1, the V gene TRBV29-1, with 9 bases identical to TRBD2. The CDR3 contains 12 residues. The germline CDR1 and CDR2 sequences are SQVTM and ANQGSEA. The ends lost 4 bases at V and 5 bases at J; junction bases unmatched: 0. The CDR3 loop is CSVGLADNEQFF. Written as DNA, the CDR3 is TGCAGCGTTGGACTAGCGGACAATGAGCAGTTCTTC.

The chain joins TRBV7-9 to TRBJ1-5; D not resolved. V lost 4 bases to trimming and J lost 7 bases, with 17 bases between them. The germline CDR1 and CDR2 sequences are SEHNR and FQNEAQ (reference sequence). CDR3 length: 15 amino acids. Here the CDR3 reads CASSWGIRGTQPQHF. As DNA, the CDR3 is TGTGCCAGCAGCTGGGGTATTAGAGGAACCCAGCCCCAGCATTTT.

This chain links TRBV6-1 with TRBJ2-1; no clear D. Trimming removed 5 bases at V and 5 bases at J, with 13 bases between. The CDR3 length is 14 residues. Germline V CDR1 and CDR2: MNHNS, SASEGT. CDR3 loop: CASSSRLWDNEQFF. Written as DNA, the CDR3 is TGTGCCAGCAGTAGCAGGCTTTGGGACAATGAGCAGTTCTTC.

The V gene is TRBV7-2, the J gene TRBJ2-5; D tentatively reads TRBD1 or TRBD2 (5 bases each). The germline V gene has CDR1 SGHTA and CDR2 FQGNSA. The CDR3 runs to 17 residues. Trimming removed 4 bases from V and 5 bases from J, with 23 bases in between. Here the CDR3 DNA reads TGTGCCAGCAGCTCCGGACTGGGGGTTCTGAGAGGGGAGACCCAGTACTTC. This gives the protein CASSSGLGVLRGETQYF.

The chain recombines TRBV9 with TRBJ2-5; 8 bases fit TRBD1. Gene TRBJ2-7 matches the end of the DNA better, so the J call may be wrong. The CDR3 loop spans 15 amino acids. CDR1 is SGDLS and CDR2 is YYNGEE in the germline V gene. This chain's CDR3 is CASSPTGTGLYEQYF. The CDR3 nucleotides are TGTGCCAGCAGCCCCACCGGGACAGGTTTGTACGAGCAGTACTTC.

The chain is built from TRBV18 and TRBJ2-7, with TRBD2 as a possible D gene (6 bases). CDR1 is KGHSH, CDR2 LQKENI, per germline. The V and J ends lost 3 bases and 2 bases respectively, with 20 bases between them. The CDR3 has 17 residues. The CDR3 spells CASSPILLARLPYEQYF. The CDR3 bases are TGTGCCAGCTCACCCATCCTACTAGCCCGACTCCCCTACGAGCAGTACTTC.

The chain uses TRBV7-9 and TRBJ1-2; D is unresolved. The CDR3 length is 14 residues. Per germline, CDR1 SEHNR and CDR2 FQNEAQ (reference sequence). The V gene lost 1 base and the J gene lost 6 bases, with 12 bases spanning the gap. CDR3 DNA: TGTGCCAGCAGCTTAGTCACGCTTTCCAATGGCTACACCTTC. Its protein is CASSLVTLSNGYTF.

CDR3 in DNA: TGTGCCAGCAGTTCCCCGGACAGGGTAGCTTTCTTT. It translates to CASSSPDRVAFF. The rearrangement joins TRBV28 to TRBJ1-1; 8 bases line up with TRBD1. After removal of 4 bases from V and 10 bases from J, the junction contained 5 bases not matched to a gene. The CDR3 contains 12 residues. Germline loops: CDR1 MDHEN, CDR2 SYDVKM.

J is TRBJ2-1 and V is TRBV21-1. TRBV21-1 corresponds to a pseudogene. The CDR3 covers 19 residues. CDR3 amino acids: CASSKVVPRQGAPRGEQFF. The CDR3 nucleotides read TGTGCCAGCAGCAAAGTAGTTCCTCGCCAAGGGGCTCCTCGGGGTGAGCAGTTCTTC.

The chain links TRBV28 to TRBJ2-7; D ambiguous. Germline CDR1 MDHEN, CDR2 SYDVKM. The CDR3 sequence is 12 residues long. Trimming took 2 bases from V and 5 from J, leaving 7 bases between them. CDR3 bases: TGTGCCAGCAGTTTAATCGGTGACGAGCAGTACTTC. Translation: CASSLIGDEQYF.